The 17 T cell receptor beta chains given below trace back to one sample, sequenced in a study of T-cell memory formation after mild COVID-19. MiXCR, applied by TCRdb to the 5' RACE reads, yields one record per CDR3 protein. The sample shows 92,000 or so distinct CDR3 sequences, 10% to 15% of them seen only once. What was sequenced was PBMCs or a T cell subset sorted from them (not recorded which). The receptor set was obtained from an adult woman who had mild COVID-19 (a few samples of this study predate the infection). Cell type and time point are not known.

The V gene is TRBV7-2, the J gene TRBJ2-7; D is unresolved. This CDR3 region has 13 residues. Trimming left V 2 bases short and J 7 bases short, with 12 bases between. CDR1 and CDR2 (germline): SGHTA, FQGNSA. CDR3 residues: CASSLPRAVEQYF. For the CDR3, the DNA is TGTGCCAGCAGCTTACCTAGGGCTGTAGAGCAGTACTTC. The full variable domain, completed using reference TRBV7-2 and TRBJ2-7, is GAGVSQSPSNKVTEKGKDVELRCDPISGHTALYWYRQSLGQGLEFLIYFQGNSAPDKSGLPSDRFSAERTGGSVSTLTIQRTQQEDSAVYLCASSLPRAVEQYFGPGTRLTVT.

In its sample, this clonotype was seen a few times. V is TRBV10-3 and J is TRBJ2-2, with D unclear. The V gene lost 0 bases and the J gene lost 7 bases, with 6 bases spanning the gap. The germline V gene has CDR1 ENHRY and CDR2 SYGVKD. The CDR3 contains 13 residues. As DNA, the CDR3 is TGTGCCATCAGTGAGTCAGGACGCGGGGAGCTGTTTTTT. Its translation: CAISESGRGELFF.

The table lists this clonotype with a few counts. The rearrangement links TRBV2 to TRBJ1-1; 7 nucleotides align to TRBD1. This CDR3 contains 17 residues. The J segment lost 1 base and the V segment lost 7 bases, leaving 15 bases of the junction unmatched. CDR1 SNHLY and CDR2 FYNNEI come from the germline V gene. The CDR3 loop is CASNQPLGTVANTEAFF. The CDR3 DNA follows: TGTGCCAGCAACCAACCGCTTGGGACAGTTGCGAACACTGAAGCTTTCTTT.

The CDR3 DNA sequence: TGTGCCAGCGGTCCAAGGGGGATCTACAATGAGCAGTTCTTC. Translation gives CASGPRGIYNEQFF. The V gene is TRBV2, the J gene TRBJ2-1, with TRBD1 as a possible D gene (6 bases). V was cut by 8 bases and J by 3 bases, with 14 bases left in between. Germline values: CDR1 SNHLY, CDR2 FYNNEI. The length of the CDR3 is 14 residues.

A few counts support this clonotype. The V call is TRBV27, the J call TRBJ1-2; D not resolved. There are 16 residues in the CDR3. Germline CDR1 reads MNHEY; CDR2 reads SMNVEV (reference sequence). V shed 4 bases and J shed 6 bases, with 21 bases lying between them. This chain's CDR3 is CASSSLLGSPSHGYTF. In DNA form, the CDR3 reads TGTGCCAGCAGTTCCCTCTTGGGCAGCCCGTCGCATGGCTACACCTTC.

This clonotype occurred a few times. The chain employs TRBV5-1 and TRBJ2-3, with 9 bases lining up with TRBD2. Trimming cost V 3 bases and J 1 base; bases outside gene matches: 3. From germline, CDR1 is SGHRS and CDR2 YFSETQ. CDR3 size: 15 residues. CDR3 DNA sequence: TGCGCCAGCAGCTCTTCTAGCGGGGGCACAGATACGCAGTATTTT. Its protein is CASSSSSGGTDTQYF. Supplemented by reference TRBV5-1 and TRBJ2-3, the full variable domain reads KAGVTQTPRYLIKTRGQQVTLSCSPISGHRSVSWYQQTPGQGLQFLFEYFSETQRNKGNFPGRFSGRQFSNSRSEMNVSTLELGDSALYLCASSSSSGGTDTQYFGPGTRLTVL.

The J gene is TRBJ2-1, the V gene TRBV24-1; 7 bases align to TRBD2. Germline lookup yields CDR1 KGHDR and CDR2 SFDVKD. The CDR3 extends over 16 amino acids. After removal of 3 bases from V and 2 bases from J, the junction contained 6 bases not matched to a gene. The DNA of the CDR3 is TGTGCCACCAGTGATCATACAGCGGGGACCTACAATGAGCAGTTCTTC. Translating it yields CATSDHTAGTYNEQFF.

The genes are TRBV30 and TRBJ2-7; D unclear. Trimming cost V 6 bases and J 1 base, with 10 bases left between them. The length of the CDR3 is 12 residues. The V gene's germline CDR1 is GTSNPN and CDR2 SVGIG (reference sequence). This chain's CDR3 is CACTVRSYEQYF. CDR3 sequence (DNA): TGTGCCTGTACAGTCCGTTCCTACGAGCAGTACTTC.

This clonotype was detected a few times. This rearrangement joins TRBV5-6 to TRBJ2-1; D ambiguous. CDR3 length: 13 residues. Deletions cut 2 bases from V and 9 bases from J, with 12 bases between. Germline loops: CDR1 SGHDT, CDR2 YYEEEE. As DNA, the CDR3 is TGTGCCAGCAGCTTCTCCAGTATTCGTGAGCAGTTCTTC. It translates to CASSFSSIREQFF.

This chain connects TRBV6-2 or TRBV6-3 to TRBJ1-1; 8 bases fit TRBD1. The CDR3 has 15 residues. J lost 1 base, V lost 4 bases, and 5 bases had no gene match. Germline V gene data show CDR1 as MNHEY and CDR2 as SVGEGT. CDR3 region: CASSSWDRSNTEAFF. In nucleotides, the CDR3 is TGTGCCAGCAGTTCGTGGGACAGGTCGAACACTGAAGCTTTCTTT.

This clonotype was detected a few times. The V call is TRBV5-5, the J call TRBJ1-2; 7 positions match TRBD1. V trimming: 4 bases; J trimming: 1 base; junction bases outside the gene matches: 13. The CDR3 contains 17 residues. CDR1 and CDR2 (germline): SGHKS, YYEKEE (reference sequence). The CDR3 DNA is TGTGCCAGCAGCGACGGGACAGCCCCAGACGTTAACTATGGCTACACCTTC. It codes for CASSDGTAPDVNYGYTF.

This clonotype was observed many times. This sequence joins TRBV7-9 and TRBJ2-2, with 12 nucleotides matching TRBD2. CDR1 and CDR2 from the germline V gene are SEHNR and FQNEAQ (reference sequence). The CDR3 length is 17 residues. The V segment lost 4 bases and the J segment 5 bases; nucleotides outside the gene matches: 8. The CDR3 bases are TGTGCCAGCAGCTGGCCACTAGCGGGAGGAATAACCGGGGAGCTGTTTTTT. This codes for CASSWPLAGGITGELFF.

The rearrangement uses TRBV7-6 and TRBJ2-1; 7 bases map to TRBD1. Germline V gene lookup returns CDR1 SGHVS and CDR2 FNYEAQ. There are 15 residues in the CDR3. V lost 4 bases, J lost 4 bases, and 7 bases stayed unmatched. The CDR3 reads CASSSPGQSYNEQFF. CDR3 sequence (DNA): TGTGCCAGCAGCTCGCCGGGACAGAGTTACAATGAGCAGTTCTTC.

This clonotype has just a few counts. This chain uses TRBV29-1 with TRBJ2-7; tentative D call: TRBD2 (5 bases). V was shortened by 1 base and J by 0 bases, with 13 bases between the two germline ends. Looked up from germline, CDR1 is SQVTM and CDR2 is ANQGSEA. CDR3 size: 15 residues. DNA for the CDR3: TGCAGCGTTGAAGGTTCTTACACTAGCTCCTACGAGCAGTACTTC. Amino acid sequence: CSVEGSYTSSYEQYF.

The chain uses TRBV30 and TRBJ1-3, with D hard to call. CDR3 length equals 14 residues. Germline V gene sequence: CDR1 GTSNPN, CDR2 SVGIG (reference sequence). Trimming took 1 base from V and 0 from J, leaving 7 bases between them. CDR3 nucleotide sequence: TGTGCCTGGAGTGGGACGTACTCTGGAAACACCATATATTTT. Amino acids: CAWSGTYSGNTIYF.

This clonotype showed up just a few times. The rearrangement uses TRBV7-6 and TRBJ2-1, with 14 nucleotides matching TRBD2. Germline CDR1 and CDR2: SGHVS and FNYEAQ. V was pared by 4 bases and J by 6 bases, with 5 bases of the junction left unmatched. CDR3 length: 16 residues. DNA of the CDR3: TGTGCCAGCAGCTCCCGGACTAGCGGGGGGTCCAATGAGCAGTTCTTC. This encodes CASSSRTSGGSNEQFF.

This clonotype was picked up a small number of times. The chain combines TRBV7-8 with TRBJ2-7; D remains ambiguous. Germline CDR1 SGHVS, CDR2 FQNEAQ. Trimming stripped 5 bases from V and 0 bases from J, with 11 bases between. CDR3 length: 14 residues. The DNA of the CDR3 is TGTGCCAGCAGCCTTTGGCACAACTCCTACGAGCAGTACTTC. Amino acids: CASSLWHNSYEQYF. Using reference TRBV7-8 and TRBJ2-7 for the parts outside the CDR3, the full variable domain is GAGVSQSPRYKVAKRGQDVALRCDPISGHVSLFWYQQALGQGPEFLTYFQNEAQLDKSGLPSDRFFAERPEGSVSTLKIQRTQQEDSAVYLCASSLWHNSYEQYFGPGTRLTVT.